The 14 T cell receptor beta chains given below trace back to one sample, sequenced in a study of molecular identifiers for immune sequencing clone quantification (dated by TCRdb to about 2018). Library method: PCR. These reads were obtained on an Illumina HiSeq 4000. The public sequencing data were trimmed at Q25 with fastp and processed into clonotypes with MiXCR by TCRdb, which kept only in-frame beta chains. Entries that share a CDR3 protein sequence are merged under the most common genes and DNA. The sample table records around 470,000 distinct CDR3 sequences; roughly a fifth of these occur just once. More than 0.8% of the sample is taken by the ten largest. Sequencing was done on a sample of naive CD8+ T cells from blood, with Jurkat cell RNA spiked in. Sample cell subset or site, as interpreted from the label and publication: FACS-sorted CD8+CD4-CCR7+CD45RA+ naive T cells. The source of these receptors is a human donor in good health. Some libraries in this study had Jurkat cell RNA spiked in.

This clonotype came up many times. The rearrangement links TRBV6-5 to TRBJ2-1; 8 nucleotides line up with TRBD2. This CDR3 is 15 amino acids long. The V and J ends lost 2 bases and 6 bases, in that order; junction bases with no gene match: 6. Germline V CDR1 and CDR2: MNHEY, SVGAGI. The DNA for the CDR3 is TGTGCCAGCAGTTACGGTAGCGGGGCGGCCAATGAGCAGTTCTTC. The encoded protein is CASSYGSGAANEQFF.

This clonotype came up many times. The chain links TRBV4-1 to TRBJ2-5; unclear D gene. This CDR3 region has 15 residues. Germline V gene sequence: CDR1 MGHRA, CDR2 YSYEKL. The ends were cut back, 0 bases at V and 1 base at J, with 9 bases in the middle. CDR3 DNA sequence: TGCGCCAGCAGCCAAGATGTAACTGTCCAAGAGACCCAGTACTTC. This translates into CASSQDVTVQETQYF.

This chain uses TRBV28 with TRBJ2-7; either TRBD1 or TRBD2 may supply D (6 bases each). Trimming took off 3 bases at V and 2 bases at J, with 11 bases between the two ends. The CDR3 is made up of 14 amino acids. CDR1 and CDR2 (germline): MDHEN, SYDVKM. The CDR3 region has the DNA TGTGCCAGCAGTTTCAGGGGAGGACCCTACGAGCAGTACTTC. It translates to CASSFRGGPYEQYF.

V and J are TRBV7-9 and TRBJ1-4; D is unresolved. The CDR3 runs 12 residues. Trimming removed 2 bases from V and 8 bases from J, with 6 bases in between. The germline CDR1 and CDR2 sequences are SEHNR and FQNEAQ (reference sequence). The CDR3, as DNA: TGTGCCAGCAGCTTATGGGAAGAAAAACTGTTTTTT. The encoded protein is CASSLWEEKLFF.

This clonotype was observed many times. This chain connects TRBV6-5 to TRBJ1-4; a weak D match, TRBD1 (6 bases). The length of the CDR3 is 16 residues. Trimming removed 0 bases from V and 8 bases from J, with 16 bases in between. CDR1 and CDR2 (germline): MNHEY, SVGAGI. Written as DNA, the CDR3 is TGTGCCAGCAGTTACTCCTCTCCAGGGGTGTTGGAAAAACTGTTTTTT. Protein: CASSYSSPGVLEKLFF.

A few counts support this clonotype. The genes are TRBV28 and TRBJ1-4, with 9 bases identical to TRBD1. The germline V gene encodes CDR1 MDHEN and CDR2 SYDVKM. The CDR3 runs 20 residues. Trimming cost V 2 bases and J 7 bases; bases outside gene matches: 20. The CDR3 region is CASSLNRDREGNLPFEKLFF. As DNA, the CDR3 is TGTGCCAGCAGTTTAAACCGGGACAGGGAAGGAAATTTGCCGTTTGAAAAACTGTTTTTT.

The chain couples TRBV28 to TRBJ2-2, with 7 bases aligning to TRBD2. The ends lost 4 bases at V and 4 bases at J; junction bases unmatched: 9. CDR1 and CDR2 (germline): MDHEN, SYDVKM. This CDR3 contains 16 residues. CDR3 in amino acids: CASSSYKPGGTGELFF. The CDR3 bases are TGTGCCAGCAGTTCCTACAAACCGGGAGGCACCGGGGAGCTGTTTTTT.

This clonotype was observed at least ten times. V and J are TRBV2 and TRBJ2-2; TRBD2 agrees at 11 bases. J was trimmed by 5 bases and V by 6 bases; bases with no gene match: 11. Germline CDR1 SNHLY, CDR2 FYNNEI. The CDR3 has 17 residues. The CDR3 here is CASRPGTSGWVTGELFF. DNA for the CDR3: TGTGCCAGCAGACCCGGGACTAGCGGCTGGGTTACCGGGGAGCTGTTTTTT. Full variable domain (rest looked up from reference TRBV2 and TRBJ2-2): EPEVTQTPSHQVTQMGQEVILRCVPISNHLYFYWYRQILGQKVEFLVSFYNNEISEKSEIFDDQFSVERPDGSNFTLKIRSTKLEDSAMYFCASRPGTSGWVTGELFFGEGSRLTVL.

This clonotype appeared a few times. At one end the junction does not follow the germline gene, possibly because of a read error. The J gene is TRBJ1-5, the V gene TRBV4-1; D gene unclear. Germline V lookup: CDR1 MGHRA, CDR2 YSYEKL. The CDR3 is made up of 14 amino acids. The CDR3 sequence is CAGSQELDIGPQHF. The CDR3 region has the DNA TGCGCCGGCAGCCAAGAGTTGGATATCGGGCCCCAGCATTTT.

This clonotype was picked up one time. A clone one base away is much larger, so this may be a read error. The CDR3 carries no conserved terminal phenylalanine or tryptophan, so it likely arises from a read error. This chain connects TRBV9 to TRBJ2-3, with 13 positions matching TRBD2. Losses at the gene ends were 2 bases for V and 2 bases for J; bases not matched to a gene: 5. Germline-derived CDR1 and CDR2 are SGDLS and YYNGEE. The CDR3 totals 17 residues. CDR3: CASSVGTSGIFTDTQYL. CDR3 bases: TGTGCCAGCAGCGTCGGGACTAGCGGGATCTTCACAGATACGCAGTATTTA.

In this sample, this clonotype turned up many times. J is TRBJ1-5 and V is TRBV28, with a tentative D call TRBD1 (5 bases). V was shortened by 7 bases and J by 0 bases, with 16 bases between the two germline ends. CDR1 is MDHEN and CDR2 is SYDVKM in the germline V gene. CDR3 size: 16 residues. The CDR3 reads CASTLGPGNSNQPQHF. The CDR3 bases are TGTGCCAGCACCCTGGGTCCAGGGAATAGCAATCAGCCCCAGCATTTT.

The sample holds many counts of this clonotype. The chain has TRBV13 and TRBJ1-1; a possible D gene is TRBD1 (5 bases). Germline CDR1 is PRHDT and CDR2 is FYEKMQ (reference sequence). The germline V and J ends were trimmed by 5 bases and 7 bases, with 11 bases remaining between them. CDR3 length: 12 amino acids. This CDR3 is CASSPTRVEAFF. CDR3 nucleotide sequence: TGTGCCAGCAGCCCGACCAGGGTTGAAGCTTTCTTT.

On this clonotype: A much larger clonotype is one base distant, so this may be a read error. This sequence joins TRBV5-3 and TRBJ2-3; TRBD2 matches at 7 bases. TRBV5-3 is an open reading frame, and its role is uncertain. This CDR3 comprises 12 residues. Unmatched junction bases numbered 4, after V lost 8 bases and J lost 4 bases. CDR3 nucleotides: TGTGCCAGCAGGGAGGGCCCAGATACGCAGTATTTT. It is translated as CASREGPDTQYF.

This clonotype showed up just a few times. The chain links TRBV14 to TRBJ2-7; D may be TRBD2 (6 bases). Trimming pared 0 bases from V and 7 bases from J, leaving 7 bases between. The CDR3 has 12 residues. The germline CDR1 and CDR2 sequences are SGHDN and FVKESK. CDR3 in DNA: TGTGCCAGCAGCCAAGAAGCGGGTGAGCAGTACTTC. Its translation is CASSQEAGEQYF.